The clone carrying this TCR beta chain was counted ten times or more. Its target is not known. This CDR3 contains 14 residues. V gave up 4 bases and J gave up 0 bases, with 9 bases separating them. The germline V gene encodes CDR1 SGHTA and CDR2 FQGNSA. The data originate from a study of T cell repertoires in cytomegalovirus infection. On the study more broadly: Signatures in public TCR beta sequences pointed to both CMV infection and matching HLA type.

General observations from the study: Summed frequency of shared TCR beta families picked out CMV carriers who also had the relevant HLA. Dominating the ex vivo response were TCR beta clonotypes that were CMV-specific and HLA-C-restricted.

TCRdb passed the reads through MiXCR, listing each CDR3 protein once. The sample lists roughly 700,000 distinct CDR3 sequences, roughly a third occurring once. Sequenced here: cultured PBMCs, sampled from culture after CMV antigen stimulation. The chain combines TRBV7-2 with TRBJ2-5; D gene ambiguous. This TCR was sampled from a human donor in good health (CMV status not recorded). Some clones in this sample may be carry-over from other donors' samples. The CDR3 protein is CASSSDRYQETQYF. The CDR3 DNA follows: TGTGCCAGCAGCTCCGACCGCTACCAAGAGACCCAGTACTTC.